The T cell receptor (beta chain) under discussion was sequenced for a study of T-cell memory formation after mild COVID-19 (dated by TCRdb to about 2021). About the investigation overall: Most TCR sequence clusters were specific to one of the two donors. T-cell clones expanding and contracting after mild COVID-19 in two donors were tracked by longitudinal TCRalpha and TCRbeta repertoire sequencing. The cohort was made up of two young adult volunteers, one female and one male, who were previously healthy.

This clonotype was counted a single time. This receptor's antigen is unknown. With a much larger clone just one base away, this may be a read error. For CDR1 and CDR2, the germline V gene (reference sequence) lists SGHKS and YYEKEE. The junction shows trimming of 3 bases on V and 4 bases on J, and the gene matches do not reach 2 bases of it. Including the terminal cysteine and phenylalanine, the CDR3 comprises 13 residues. Left in the record is the CDR3 DNA by itself, 39 bases read in frame from the first base. Data came from an Illumina NovaSeq 6000. TCRalpha and TCRbeta cDNA libraries were built by 5'RACE with constant-segment primers, adding sample barcodes and unique molecular identifiers. Trizol reagent was used to extract RNA from every sample. Amplification of the libraries took two PCR steps, and the second step added a second sample barcode plus Illumina TruSeq adapters. Sequencing of libraries was performed on an Illumina NovaSeq with 2 x 150 bp paired-end reads. Concerning the study's data processing: Demultiplexing of reads and collapsing into UMI-guided consensus sequences were performed with migec v1.2.7. Using mixcr v2.1.11, the UMI consensuses were aligned to TRA and TRB V and J templates and assembled into clonotypes. A clonotype was counted as expanded or contracted only if both edgeR and NoisET called the change significant, with noise models trained on biological replicates. For edgeR calls, a false discovery rate-adjusted p below 0.01 and a log2 fold-change threshold of 1 were applied. As an exploratory analysis of dynamics, max-normalized trajectories of the 1000 most abundant clonotypes were examined with PCA combined with hierarchical clustering. The CD4 or CD8 phenotype of responding clones was assigned using the separately sequenced CD4+ and CD8+ repertoires. TCRdb reworked the public reads: Q25 trimming with fastp, MiXCR clone assembly, productive beta chains retained. Rows with a matching CDR3 protein are joined into one entry that keeps the most common DNA and genes. The V and J calls here are based on TCRdb, not the publication. Here the sample has a few hundred thousand distinct CDR3 sequences; 7% to 10% occur a single time. The leading ten clones occupy approximately 23% of the sample.

PBMCs were isolated by Ficoll-Paque density gradient centrifugation. Broader findings and caveats from the paper: Only a couple of mild cases were covered by the study, and larger cohorts that include severe cases with pre-infection samples were considered necessary. Contracting CD4+ clones were found mainly in CM and EM memory subsets, while CD8+ clones were enriched in EMRA. From day 15 to 85, contracting clones showed balanced CD4/CD8 phenotypes, whereas a second wave of clones that expanded from day 15 to 37 leaned towards CD4+. Some responding clones were detected in pre-infection memory, which suggested that pre-existing cross-reactive memory T cells had joined the SARS-CoV-2 response. The second-wave clones that peaked on day 37 were not confirmed to be SARS-CoV-2 specific.

The chain is assembled from TRBV5-5 and TRBJ1-2; TRBD1 fits 8 bases in the junction. The sequenced sample was PBMCs or a T cell subset sorted from them (not recorded which). The sequence derives from a man younger than 30 who had mild COVID-19 (a few samples of this study predate the infection). The sample titles of this study are shuffled in the database, so cell type and time point are left out; the donor was told from shared clones. The nucleotides are TGTGCCAGCAGCTCGGGACAGGCCTATGGCTACACCTTC. This encodes CASSSGQAYGYTF.